This paragraph covers one T cell receptor (beta chain) sequence. Primers used in a second PCR of about 6 to 12 cycles were a sample-barcoded 5' primer and a J-beta primer mix. Each CDR3 protein is one row after TCRdb ran MiXCR on the 5' RACE reads. The sample lists 600,000 to 850,000 distinct CDR3 sequences; around 46% were seen once. This entry belongs to a study of blood T cells in healthy people across ages. Unmatched junction bases numbered 11, after V lost 5 bases and J lost 8 bases. Germline CDR1 reads MNHEY; CDR2 reads SVGAGI. CDR3 size: 15 residues. Sequenced input: blood. V gene TRBV6-5 combines with J gene TRBJ2-1; 8 bases align to TRBD2. The receptor was isolated from a woman in her sixties or seventies in good health. CDR3 sequence: CASSNQGLVGDEQFF. The CDR3, as DNA: TGTGCCAGCAGTAACCAGGGACTAGTAGGCGATGAGCAGTTCTTC.